The present entry profiles one T cell receptor beta chain with its context. Trimming took 9 bases from V and 1 from J; bases not matched to a gene: 6. Germline V gene lookup returns CDR1 SNHLY and CDR2 FYNNEI. This CDR3 has 13 amino acids. This record comes from a study of CD8 T cells in Susac syndrome. Random-hexamer reverse transcription was applied to about 0.45 to 1 ug RNA. TCRdb re-called the immunoSEQ multiplex PCR reads through MiXCR, storing one row per CDR3 protein. The table has 150,000 to 160,000 distinct CDR3 sequences, 95% to 96% seen once. TEMRA cells were enriched by FACS, and CD4+ and CD8+ T cells were negatively isolated.

This clonotype was obtained from a human donor with multiple sclerosis. The sample comprised CD8+ T cells from PBMCs. The V and J genes are TRBV2 and TRBJ2-7; 7 bases line up with TRBD1. The CDR3 region has the DNA TGTGCCAGTGGGGGACAGACTTCCTACGAGCAGTACGTC. Its translation: CASGGQTSYEQYV.